This record looks at one T cell receptor (beta chain) sequence and its context. The same CDR3 is also encoded by other DNA sequences in this sample. As handled by the study authors: Nucleated cell number was recorded as an estimate derived from reference gene primer amplification. TCRdb's copy holds only in-frame clones and misses some; the assay was immunoSEQ multiplex PCR. Clone size and V and J calls were adopted from that table, with D and trimming inferred from the DNA. The sample has roughly 100,000 clones, roughly 86% seen once. The data were obtained in a study of blood T cell repertoires in COVID-19. Study-wide background: Sites across the United States, Italy and Spain contributed samples from acute and convalescent COVID-19. PBMCs, B-cell-depleted T cells, or T cells provided the cDNA or gDNA that made up the material.

Material: peripheral blood. This TCR was sampled from a man between 50 and 59 years old with active or convalescent COVID-19.

This CDR3 is CASSLGQNYGYTF. The CDR3 nucleotides read TGCGCCAGCAGCTTAGGACAGAACTATGGCTACACCTTC. V is TRBV5-1 and J is TRBJ1-2; D may be TRBD1 (6 bases). The germline V and J ends were trimmed by 2 bases and 2 bases, with 7 bases remaining between them. The germline gives CDR1 SGHRS, CDR2 YFSETQ. This CDR3 is built from 13 residues.